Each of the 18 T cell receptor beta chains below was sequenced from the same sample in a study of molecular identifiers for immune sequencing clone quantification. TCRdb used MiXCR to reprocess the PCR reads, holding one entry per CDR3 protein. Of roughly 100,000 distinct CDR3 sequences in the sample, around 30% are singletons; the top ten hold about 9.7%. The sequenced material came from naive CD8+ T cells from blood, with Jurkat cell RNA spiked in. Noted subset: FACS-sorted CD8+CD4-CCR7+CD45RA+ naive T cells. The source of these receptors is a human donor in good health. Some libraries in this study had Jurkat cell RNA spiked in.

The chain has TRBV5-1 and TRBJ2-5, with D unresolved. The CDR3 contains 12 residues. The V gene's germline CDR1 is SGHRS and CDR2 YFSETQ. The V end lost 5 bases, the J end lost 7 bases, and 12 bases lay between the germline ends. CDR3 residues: CASSPDLSTQYF. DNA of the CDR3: TGCGCCAGCAGTCCGGATCTGTCGACCCAGTACTTC.

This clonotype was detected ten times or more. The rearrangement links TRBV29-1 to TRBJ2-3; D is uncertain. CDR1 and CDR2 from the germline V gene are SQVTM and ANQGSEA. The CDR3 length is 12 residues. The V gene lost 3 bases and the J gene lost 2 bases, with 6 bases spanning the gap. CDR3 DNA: TGCAGCGTTGAGGTTTTCACAGATACGCAGTATTTT. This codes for CSVEVFTDTQYF.

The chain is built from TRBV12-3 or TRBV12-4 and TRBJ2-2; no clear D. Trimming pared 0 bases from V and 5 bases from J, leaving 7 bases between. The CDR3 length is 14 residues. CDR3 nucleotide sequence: TGTGCCAGCAGTTTAGCCCTGAAGACCGGGGAGCTGTTTTTT. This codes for CASSLALKTGELFF.

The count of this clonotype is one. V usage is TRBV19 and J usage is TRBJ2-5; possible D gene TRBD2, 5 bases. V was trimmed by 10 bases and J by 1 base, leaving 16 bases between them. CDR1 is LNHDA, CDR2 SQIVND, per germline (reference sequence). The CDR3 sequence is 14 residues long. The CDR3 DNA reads TGTGCCATTCCCCCGGGTCGGGGCCAAGAGACCCAGTACTTC. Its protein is CAIPPGRGQETQYF.

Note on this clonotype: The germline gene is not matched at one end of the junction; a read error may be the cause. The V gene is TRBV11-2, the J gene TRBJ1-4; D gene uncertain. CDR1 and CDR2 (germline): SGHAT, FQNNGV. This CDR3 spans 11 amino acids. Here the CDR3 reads CASGLVEKLFF. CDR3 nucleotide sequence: TGTGCCAGCGGCTTAGTAGAAAAACTGTTTTTT.

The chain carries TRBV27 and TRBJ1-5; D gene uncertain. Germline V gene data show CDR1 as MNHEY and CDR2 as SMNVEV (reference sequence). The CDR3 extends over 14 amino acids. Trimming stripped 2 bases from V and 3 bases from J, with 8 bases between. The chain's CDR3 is CASSLAGFNQPQHF. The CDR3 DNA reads TGTGCCAGCAGTTTAGCGGGTTTCAATCAGCCCCAGCATTTT.

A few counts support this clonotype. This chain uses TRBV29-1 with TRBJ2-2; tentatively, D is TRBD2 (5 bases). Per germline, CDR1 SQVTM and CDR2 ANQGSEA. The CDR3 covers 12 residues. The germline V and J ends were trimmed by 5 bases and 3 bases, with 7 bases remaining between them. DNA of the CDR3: TGCAGCGTTACGGACTACACCGGGGAGCTGTTTTTT. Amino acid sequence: CSVTDYTGELFF.

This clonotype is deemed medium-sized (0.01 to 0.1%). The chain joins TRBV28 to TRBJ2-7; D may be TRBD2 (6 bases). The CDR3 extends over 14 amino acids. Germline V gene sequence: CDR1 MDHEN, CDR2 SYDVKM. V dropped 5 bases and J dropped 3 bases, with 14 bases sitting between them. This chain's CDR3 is CASSPFGGVYEQYF. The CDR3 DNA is TGTGCCAGCAGTCCCTTCGGGGGAGTCTACGAGCAGTACTTC.

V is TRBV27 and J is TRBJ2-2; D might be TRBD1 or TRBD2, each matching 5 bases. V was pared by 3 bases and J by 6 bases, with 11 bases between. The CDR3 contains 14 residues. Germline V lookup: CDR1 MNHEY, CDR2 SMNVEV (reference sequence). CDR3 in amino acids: CASSLWQGAGELFF. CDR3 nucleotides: TGTGCCAGCAGTTTGTGGCAGGGAGCCGGGGAGCTGTTTTTT.

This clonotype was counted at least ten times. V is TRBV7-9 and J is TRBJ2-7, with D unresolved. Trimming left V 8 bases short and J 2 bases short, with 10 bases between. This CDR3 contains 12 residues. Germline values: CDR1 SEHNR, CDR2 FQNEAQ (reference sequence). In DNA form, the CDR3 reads TGTGCCAGCGGATCCTCTGCCTACGAGCAGTACTTC. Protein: CASGSSAYEQYF.

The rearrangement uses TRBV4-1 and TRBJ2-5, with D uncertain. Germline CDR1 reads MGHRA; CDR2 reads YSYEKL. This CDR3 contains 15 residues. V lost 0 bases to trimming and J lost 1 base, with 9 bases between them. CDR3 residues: CASSQDSTRQETQYF. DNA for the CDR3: TGCGCCAGCAGCCAAGATTCGACACGCCAAGAGACCCAGTACTTC.

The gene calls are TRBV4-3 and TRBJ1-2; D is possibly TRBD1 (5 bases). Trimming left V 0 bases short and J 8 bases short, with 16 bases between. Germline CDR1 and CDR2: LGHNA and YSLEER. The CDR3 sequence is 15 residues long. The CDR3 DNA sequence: TGCGCCAGCAGCCAAGATCGGTCAGGGAGAGGCGGCTACACCTTC. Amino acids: CASSQDRSGRGGYTF.

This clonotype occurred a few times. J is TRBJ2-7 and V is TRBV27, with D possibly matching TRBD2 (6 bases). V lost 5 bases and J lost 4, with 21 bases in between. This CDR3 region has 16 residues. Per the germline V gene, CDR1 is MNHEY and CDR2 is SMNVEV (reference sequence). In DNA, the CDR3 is TGTGCCAGCAGTGCCCGAGGGCGGGGTTTTTGGTACGAGCAGTACTTC. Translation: CASSARGRGFWYEQYF.

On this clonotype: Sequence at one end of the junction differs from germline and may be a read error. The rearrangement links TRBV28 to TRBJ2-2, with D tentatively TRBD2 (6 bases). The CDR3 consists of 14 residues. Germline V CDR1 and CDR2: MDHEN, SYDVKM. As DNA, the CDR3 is TGTGCCAGCAGGGGACTCCCGGGCACCGGGGAGCTGTATTTT. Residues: CASRGLPGTGELYF.

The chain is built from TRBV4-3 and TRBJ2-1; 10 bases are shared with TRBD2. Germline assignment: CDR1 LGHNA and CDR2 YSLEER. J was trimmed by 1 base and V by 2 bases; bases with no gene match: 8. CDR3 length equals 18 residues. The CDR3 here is CASSQPLAGVGSYNEQFF. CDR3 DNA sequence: TGCGCCAGCAGCCAACCTCTAGCGGGAGTCGGTTCCTACAATGAGCAGTTCTTC.

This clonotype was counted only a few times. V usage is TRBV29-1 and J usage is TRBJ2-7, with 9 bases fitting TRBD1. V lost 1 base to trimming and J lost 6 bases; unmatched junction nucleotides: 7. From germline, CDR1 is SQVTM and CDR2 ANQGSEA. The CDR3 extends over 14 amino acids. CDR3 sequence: CSVEGGDRATEQYF. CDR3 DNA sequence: TGCAGCGTTGAAGGAGGGGACAGGGCTACCGAGCAGTACTTC.

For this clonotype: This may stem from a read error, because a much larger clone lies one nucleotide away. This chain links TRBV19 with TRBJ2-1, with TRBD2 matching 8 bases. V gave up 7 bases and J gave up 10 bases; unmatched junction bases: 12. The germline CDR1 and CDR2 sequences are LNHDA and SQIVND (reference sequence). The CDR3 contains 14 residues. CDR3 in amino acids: CASTAAGESREQFF. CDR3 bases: TGTGCCAGTACCGCAGCGGGAGAAAGTAGAGAGCAGTTCTTC.

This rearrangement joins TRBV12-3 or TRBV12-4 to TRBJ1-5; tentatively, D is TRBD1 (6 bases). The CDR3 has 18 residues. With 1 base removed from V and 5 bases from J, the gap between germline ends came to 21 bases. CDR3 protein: CASSLGNRVIVADQPQHF. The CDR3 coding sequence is TGTGCCAGCAGTTTAGGGAACAGGGTAATCGTGGCAGATCAGCCCCAGCATTTT.